Following are 17 T cell receptor beta chains from one sample sequenced in a study of blood T cell repertoires in COVID-19. Clones were read by immunoSEQ multiplex PCR, and TCRdb kept only the in-frame ones, dropping some. The profile shows 330,000 or so clones, 80% to 90% of them singletons. Sequences were obtained from peripheral blood. The receptors stem from a man younger than 45 with COVID-19, enrolled during active disease.

V and J are TRBV18 and TRBJ2-7; 8 nucleotides agree with TRBD1. Germline V gene data show CDR1 as KGHSH and CDR2 as LQKENI. The CDR3 loop spans 15 amino acids. Trimming took 3 bases from V and 1 from J; bases not matched to a gene: 5. This CDR3 reads CASSPGQALSYEQYF. DNA for the CDR3: TGTGCCAGCTCACCGGGACAGGCTTTATCCTACGAGCAGTACTTC.

The CDR3 loop reads CASSPLYEQFF. In nucleotides, the CDR3 is TGTGCCAGCAGTCCCCTCTATGAGCAGTTCTTC. The chain employs TRBV6-6 and TRBJ2-1; unclear D gene. Germline V lookup: CDR1 MNHNY, CDR2 SVGAGI (reference sequence). This CDR3 comprises 11 residues. The V gene lost 5 bases and the J gene lost 8 bases, with 7 bases spanning the gap.

The rearrangement links TRBV11-1 to TRBJ2-7; 8 bases agree with TRBD1. Germline CDR1 SGHAT, CDR2 FQDESV (reference sequence). V shed 1 base, J shed 7 bases, and the junction held 9 bases outside the gene matches. CDR3 size: 15 residues. The CDR3 bases are TGTGCCAGCAGCTTAGTCCAGGGGGCGCTTTGGGAGCAGTACTTC. It is translated as CASSLVQGALWEQYF.

The V call is TRBV19, the J call TRBJ2-1, with 8 bases aligning to TRBD1. J gave up 9 bases and V 7 bases, and 8 bases lay outside the gene matches. Looked up from germline, CDR1 is LNHDA and CDR2 is SQIVND (reference sequence). CDR3 length equals 13 residues. CDR3 in DNA: TGTGCCAGTATCGACAGGGGACGGACTGAGCAGTTCTTC. The encoded protein is CASIDRGRTEQFF.

The chain uses TRBV7-2 and TRBJ2-5, with 8 bases identical to TRBD1. V was pared by 8 bases and J by 4 bases, with 3 bases of the junction left unmatched. CDR1 and CDR2 from the germline V gene are SGHTA and FQGNSA. The CDR3 extends over 12 amino acids. This CDR3 is CASAGGSETQYF. The CDR3 DNA follows: TGTGCCAGCGCAGGGGGCTCAGAGACCCAGTACTTC.

This chain uses TRBV7-2 with TRBJ1-2, with 9 positions matching TRBD1. CDR3 size: 15 residues. The germline gives CDR1 SGHTA, CDR2 FQGNSA. J was trimmed by 6 bases and V by 7 bases; bases with no gene match: 12. DNA for the CDR3: TGTGCCAGCACCCGGACGGGGACAGGGTTTAATGGCTACACCTTC. Its protein is CASTRTGTGFNGYTF.

The rearrangement uses TRBV28 and TRBJ1-3, with D maybe TRBD1 (5 bases). V shed 8 bases and J shed 5 bases, with 10 bases lying between them. CDR1 MDHEN and CDR2 SYDVKM come from the germline V gene. CDR3 size: 12 residues. The CDR3 sequence: CASLQGRNTIYF. CDR3 nucleotide sequence: TGTGCCAGCCTCCAGGGTAGAAACACCATATATTTT.

The V gene is TRBV15, the J gene TRBJ2-1, with 8 bases that match TRBD1. Per the germline V gene, CDR1 is LNHNV and CDR2 is YYDKDF (reference sequence). CDR3 length: 21 residues. Trimming took 1 base from V and 0 from J; bases not matched to a gene: 17. CDR3 nucleotide sequence: TGTGCCACCAGCAGAGGCCTTCATTCCCTTCGGACAGGGAGCTCCTACAATGAGCAGTTCTTC. The encoded protein is CATSRGLHSLRTGSSYNEQFF.

The chain has TRBV19 and TRBJ2-5; 9 bases are a match to TRBD2. The CDR3 consists of 13 residues. Per germline, CDR1 LNHDA and CDR2 SQIVND (reference sequence). V trimming: 6 bases; J trimming: 5 bases; junction bases outside the gene matches: 4. The CDR3 sequence: CASRLAGGETQYF. Written as DNA, the CDR3 is TGTGCCAGTAGACTAGCGGGCGGGGAGACCCAGTACTTC.

V gene TRBV15 combines with J gene TRBJ2-7, with D tentatively TRBD2 (5 bases). This CDR3 spans 16 amino acids. Germline CDR1 reads LNHNV; CDR2 reads YYDKDF (reference sequence). V lost 0 bases and J lost 1, with 13 bases in between. The CDR3 DNA follows: TGTGCCACCAGCAGAGATTTTTCGGGGAATTCCTACGAGCAGTACTTC. Its protein product is CATSRDFSGNSYEQYF.

The chain recombines TRBV11-2 with TRBJ2-1; TRBD2 aligns across 11 bases. Per germline, CDR1 SGHAT and CDR2 FQNNGV. V trimming: 6 bases; J trimming: 3 bases; junction bases outside the gene matches: 7. The CDR3 totals 16 residues. CDR3 DNA sequence: TGTGCCAGCAGTCTGGGACTAGCGGAACTCTACAATGAGCAGTTCTTC. Its translation: CASSLGLAELYNEQFF.

The rearrangement links TRBV27 to TRBJ2-5; D uncertain. The CDR3 totals 14 residues. The ends were cut back, 8 bases at V and 4 bases at J, with 17 bases in the middle. Per the germline V gene, CDR1 is MNHEY and CDR2 is SMNVEV (reference sequence). CDR3 DNA: TGTGCCAGCTCACGGCGTCCGGAGACAGAGACCCAGTACTTC. It codes for CASSRRPETETQYF.

The chain combines TRBV27 with TRBJ2-7; possibly TRBD1 for D (6 bases). V was clipped by 10 bases and J by 3 bases, with 13 bases between them. The CDR3 has 12 amino acids. Germline V gene lookup returns CDR1 MNHEY and CDR2 SMNVEV (reference sequence). In DNA, the CDR3 is TGTGCCACCGGACAGTCTTACTACGAGCAGTACTTC. It specifies CATGQSYYEQYF.

The chain carries TRBV7-3 and TRBJ2-5, with D maybe TRBD2 (5 bases). V gave up 5 bases and J gave up 4 bases, with 14 bases separating them. Germline-derived CDR1 and CDR2 are SGHTA and FQGTGA. The CDR3 totals 14 residues. CDR3 sequence: CASSPHPGLETQYF. The CDR3, as DNA: TGTGCCAGCAGCCCCCACCCCGGACTAGAGACCCAGTACTTC.

This chain uses TRBV4-3 with TRBJ2-7; D gene ambiguous. The CDR3 spans 15 residues. The germline gives CDR1 LGHNA, CDR2 YSLEER. The germline V and J ends were trimmed by 0 bases and 2 bases, with 11 bases remaining between them. DNA for the CDR3: TGCGCCAGCAGCCAAGATCCCGACACAGCCTACGAGCAGTACTTC. Residues: CASSQDPDTAYEQYF.

CDR3 sequence (DNA): TGTGCCAGCAGTTACGATAGAGATACGCAGTATTTT. This codes for CASSYDRDTQYF. J is TRBJ2-3 and V is TRBV6-2 or TRBV6-3; D gene unclear. The CDR3 runs 12 residues. Trimming shortened V by 2 bases and J by 5 bases, and 5 bases separated the two germline ends. Germline CDR1 and CDR2: MNHEY and SVGEGT.

This rearrangement joins TRBV7-3 to TRBJ2-2, with 7 bases fitting TRBD1. Germline CDR1 is SGHTA and CDR2 is FQGTGA. V was clipped by 4 bases and J by 0 bases; unmatched bases: 5. The CDR3 loop spans 16 amino acids. CDR3 DNA: TGTGCCAGCAGCTCGAGGACAGGCACGAACACCGGGGAGCTGTTTTTT. This encodes CASSSRTGTNTGELFF. Variable domain in full (rest from reference TRBV7-3 and TRBJ2-2): GAGVSQTPSNKVTEKGKYVELRCDPISGHTALYWYRQSLGQGPEFLIYFQGTGAADDSGLPNDRFFAVRPEGSVSTLKIQRTERGDSAVYLCASSSRTGTNTGELFFGEGSRLTVL.